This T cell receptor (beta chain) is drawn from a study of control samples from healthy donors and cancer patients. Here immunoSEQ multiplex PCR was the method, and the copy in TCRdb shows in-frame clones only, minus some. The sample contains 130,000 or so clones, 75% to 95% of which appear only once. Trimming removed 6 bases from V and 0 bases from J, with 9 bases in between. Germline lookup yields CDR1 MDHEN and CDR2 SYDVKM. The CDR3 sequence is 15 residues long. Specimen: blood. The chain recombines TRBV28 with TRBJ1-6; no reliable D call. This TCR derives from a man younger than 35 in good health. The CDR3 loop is CASSPKSSYNSPLHF. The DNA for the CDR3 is TGTGCCAGCAGCCCCAAGAGCTCCTATAATTCACCCCTCCACTTT. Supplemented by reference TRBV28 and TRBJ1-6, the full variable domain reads DVKVTQSSRYLVKRTGEKVFLECVQDMDHENMFWYRQDPGLGLRLIYFSYDVKMKEKGDIPEGYSVSREKKERFSLILESASTNQTSMYLCASSPKSSYNSPLHFGNGTRLTVT.